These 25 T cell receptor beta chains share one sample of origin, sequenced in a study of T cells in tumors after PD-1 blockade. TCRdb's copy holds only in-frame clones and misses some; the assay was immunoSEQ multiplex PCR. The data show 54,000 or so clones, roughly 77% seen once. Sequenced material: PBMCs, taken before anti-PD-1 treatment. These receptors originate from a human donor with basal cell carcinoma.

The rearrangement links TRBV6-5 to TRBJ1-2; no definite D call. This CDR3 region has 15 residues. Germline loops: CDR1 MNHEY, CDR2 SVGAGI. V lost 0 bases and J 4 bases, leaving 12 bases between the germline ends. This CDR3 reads CASSYSRLGVYGYTF. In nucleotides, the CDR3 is TGTGCCAGCAGTTACTCCCGCCTAGGCGTCTATGGCTACACCTTC.

This CDR3 is CASRRTGGYETQYF. For the CDR3, the DNA is TGTGCCAGCAGAAGGACAGGGGGTTATGAGACCCAGTACTTC. J is TRBJ2-5 and V is TRBV6-5; 10 bases match TRBD1. This CDR3 is 14 amino acids long. Germline CDR1 reads MNHEY; CDR2 reads SVGAGI. The trim removed 6 bases at V and 5 bases at J, leaving 6 bases unmatched.

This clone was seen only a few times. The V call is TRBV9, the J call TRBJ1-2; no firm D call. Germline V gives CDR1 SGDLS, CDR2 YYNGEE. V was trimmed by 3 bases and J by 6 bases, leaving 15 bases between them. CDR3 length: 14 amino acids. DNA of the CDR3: TGTGCCAGCAGCGGGACGGTATGGGTGAATGGCTACACCTTC. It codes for CASSGTVWVNGYTF.

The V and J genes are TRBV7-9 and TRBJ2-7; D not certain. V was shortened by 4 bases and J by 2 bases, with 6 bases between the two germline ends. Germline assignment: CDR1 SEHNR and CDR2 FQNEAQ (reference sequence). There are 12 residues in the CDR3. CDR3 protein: CASSSNPYEQYF. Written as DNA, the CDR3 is TGTGCCAGCAGCTCCAATCCCTACGAGCAGTACTTC.

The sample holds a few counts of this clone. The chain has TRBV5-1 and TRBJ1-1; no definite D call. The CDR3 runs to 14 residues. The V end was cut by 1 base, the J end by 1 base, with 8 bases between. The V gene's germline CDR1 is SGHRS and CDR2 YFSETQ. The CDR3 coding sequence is TGCGCCAGCAGCTTGAATACGGGGAACACTGAAGCTTTCTTT. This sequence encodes CASSLNTGNTEAFF.

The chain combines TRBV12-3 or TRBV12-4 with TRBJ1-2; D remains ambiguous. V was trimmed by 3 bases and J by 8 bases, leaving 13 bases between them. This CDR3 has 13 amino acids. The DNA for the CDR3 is TGTGCCAGCAGTTTGGGGTCTAGGAAAGGCTACACCTTC. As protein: CASSLGSRKGYTF.

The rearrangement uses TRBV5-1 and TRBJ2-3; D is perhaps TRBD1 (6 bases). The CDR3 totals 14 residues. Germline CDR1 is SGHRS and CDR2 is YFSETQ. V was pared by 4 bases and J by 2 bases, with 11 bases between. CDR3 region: CASSPTGTTDTQYF. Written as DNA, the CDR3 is TGCGCCAGCAGCCCAACAGGGACCACAGATACGCAGTATTTT.

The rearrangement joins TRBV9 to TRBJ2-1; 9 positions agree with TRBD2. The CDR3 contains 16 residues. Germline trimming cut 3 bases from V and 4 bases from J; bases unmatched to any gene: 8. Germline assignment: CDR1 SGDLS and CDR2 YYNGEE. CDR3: CASSATQRGAYNEQFF. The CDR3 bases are TGTGCCAGCAGCGCAACCCAGCGGGGGGCGTACAATGAGCAGTTCTTC.

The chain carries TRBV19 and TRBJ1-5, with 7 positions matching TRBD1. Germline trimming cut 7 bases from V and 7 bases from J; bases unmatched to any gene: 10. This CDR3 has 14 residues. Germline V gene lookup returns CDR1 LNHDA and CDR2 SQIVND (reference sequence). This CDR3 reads CASTTGERYQPQHF. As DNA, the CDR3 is TGTGCCAGTACTACAGGGGAGAGATACCAGCCCCAGCATTTT. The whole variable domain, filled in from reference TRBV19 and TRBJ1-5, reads DGGITQSPKYLFRKEGQNVTLSCEQNLNHDAMYWYRQDPGQGLRLIYYSQIVNDFQKGDIAEGYSVSREKKESFPLTVTSAQKNPTAFYLCASTTGERYQPQHFGDGTRLSIL.

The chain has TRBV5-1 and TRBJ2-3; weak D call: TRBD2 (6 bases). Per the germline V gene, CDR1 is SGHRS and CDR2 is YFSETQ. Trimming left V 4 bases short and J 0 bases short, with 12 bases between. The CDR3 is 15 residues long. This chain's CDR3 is CASSVLATSTDTQYF. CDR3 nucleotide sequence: TGCGCCAGCAGCGTTCTAGCGACTAGCACAGATACGCAGTATTTT.

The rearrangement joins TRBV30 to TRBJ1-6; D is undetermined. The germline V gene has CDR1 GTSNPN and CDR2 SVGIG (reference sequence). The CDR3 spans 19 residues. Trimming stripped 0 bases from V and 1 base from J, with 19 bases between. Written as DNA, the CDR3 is TGTGCCTGGAGTGTAGGCCCCGTTCAAACCCGGTCCTATAATTCACCCCTCCACTTT. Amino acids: CAWSVGPVQTRSYNSPLHF.

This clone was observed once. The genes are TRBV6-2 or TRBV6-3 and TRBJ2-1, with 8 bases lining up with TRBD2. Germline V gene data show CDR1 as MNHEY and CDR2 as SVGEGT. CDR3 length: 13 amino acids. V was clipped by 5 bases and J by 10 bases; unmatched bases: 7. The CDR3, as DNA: TGTGCCAGCAGTACATCATTAGCGGGGGAGCAGTTCTTC. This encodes CASSTSLAGEQFF.

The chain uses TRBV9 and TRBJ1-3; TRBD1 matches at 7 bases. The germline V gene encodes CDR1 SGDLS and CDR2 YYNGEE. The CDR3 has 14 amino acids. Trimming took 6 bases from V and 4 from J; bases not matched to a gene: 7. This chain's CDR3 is CASNRQGSGNTIYF. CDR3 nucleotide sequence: TGTGCCAGCAACAGACAGGGCTCCGGAAACACCATATATTTT.

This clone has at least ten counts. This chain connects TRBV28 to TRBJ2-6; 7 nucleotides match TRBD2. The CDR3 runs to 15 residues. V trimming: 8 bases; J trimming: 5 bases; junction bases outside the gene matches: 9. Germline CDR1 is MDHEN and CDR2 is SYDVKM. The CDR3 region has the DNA TGTGCCAGCTCGCGGGGGACCTTGTGGGCCAACGTCCTGACTTTC. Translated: CASSRGTLWANVLTF.

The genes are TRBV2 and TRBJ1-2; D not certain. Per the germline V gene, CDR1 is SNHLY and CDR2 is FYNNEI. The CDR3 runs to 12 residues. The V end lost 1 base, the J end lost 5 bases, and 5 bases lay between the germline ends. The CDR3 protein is CASSEEGYGYTF. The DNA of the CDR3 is TGTGCCAGCAGTGAAGAAGGATATGGCTACACCTTC.

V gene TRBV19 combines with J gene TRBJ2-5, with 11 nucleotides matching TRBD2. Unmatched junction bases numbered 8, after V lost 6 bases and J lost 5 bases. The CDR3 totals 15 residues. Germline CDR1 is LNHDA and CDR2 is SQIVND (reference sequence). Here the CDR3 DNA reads TGTGCCAGTAGGACGCTAGCGGGGGGACCGGAGACCCAGTACTTC. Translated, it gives CASRTLAGGPETQYF.

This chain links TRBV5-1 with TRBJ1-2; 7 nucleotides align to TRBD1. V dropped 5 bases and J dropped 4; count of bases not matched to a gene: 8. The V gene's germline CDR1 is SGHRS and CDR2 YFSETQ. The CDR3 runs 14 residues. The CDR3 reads CASSEPGQPYGYTF. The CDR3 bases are TGCGCCAGCAGTGAACCGGGACAGCCCTATGGCTACACCTTC.

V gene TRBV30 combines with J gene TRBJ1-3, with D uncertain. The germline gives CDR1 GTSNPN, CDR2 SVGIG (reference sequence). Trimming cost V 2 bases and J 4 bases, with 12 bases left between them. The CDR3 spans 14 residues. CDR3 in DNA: TGTGCCTGGAGTCTACAACGTCTCGGAAACACCATATATTTT. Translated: CAWSLQRLGNTIYF.

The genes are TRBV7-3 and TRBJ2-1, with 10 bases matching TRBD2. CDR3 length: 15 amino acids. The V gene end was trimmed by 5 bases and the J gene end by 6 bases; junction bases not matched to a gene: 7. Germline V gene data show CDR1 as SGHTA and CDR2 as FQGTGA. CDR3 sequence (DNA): TGTGCCAGCAGCCGAAGCGGGGGGGCTTCCAATGAGCAGTTCTTC. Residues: CASSRSGGASNEQFF.

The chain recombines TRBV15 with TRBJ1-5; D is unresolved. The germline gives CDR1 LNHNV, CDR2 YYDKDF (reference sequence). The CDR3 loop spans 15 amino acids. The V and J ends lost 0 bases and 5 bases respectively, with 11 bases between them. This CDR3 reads CATSRDAQDYQPQHF. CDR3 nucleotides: TGTGCCACCAGCAGAGACGCTCAGGACTATCAGCCCCAGCATTTT.

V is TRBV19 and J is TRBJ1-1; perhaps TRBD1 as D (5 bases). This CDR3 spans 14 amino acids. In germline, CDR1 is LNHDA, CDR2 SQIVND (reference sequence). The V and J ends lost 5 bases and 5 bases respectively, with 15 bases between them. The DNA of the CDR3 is TGTGCCAGTAGTCCTACAGGAGTTCGGACTGAAGCTTTCTTT. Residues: CASSPTGVRTEAFF.

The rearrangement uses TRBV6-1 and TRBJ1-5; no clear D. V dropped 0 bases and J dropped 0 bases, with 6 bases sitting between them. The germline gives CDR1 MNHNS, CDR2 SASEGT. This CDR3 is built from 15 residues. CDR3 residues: CASSEAWGSNQPQHF. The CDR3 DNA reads TGTGCCAGCAGTGAAGCGTGGGGTAGCAATCAGCCCCAGCATTTT.

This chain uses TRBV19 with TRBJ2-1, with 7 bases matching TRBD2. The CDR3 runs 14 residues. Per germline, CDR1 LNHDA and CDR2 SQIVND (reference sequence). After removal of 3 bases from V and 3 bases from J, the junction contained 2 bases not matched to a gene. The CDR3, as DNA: TGTGCCAGTAGTATCCGGACTAGCTACAATGAGCAGTTCTTC. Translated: CASSIRTSYNEQFF.

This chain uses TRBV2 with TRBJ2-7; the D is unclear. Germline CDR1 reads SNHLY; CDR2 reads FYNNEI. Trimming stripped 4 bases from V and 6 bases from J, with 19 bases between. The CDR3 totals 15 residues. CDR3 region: CASSGTTVPTAEQYF. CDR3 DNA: TGTGCCAGCAGTGGAACGACGGTACCAACTGCCGAGCAGTACTTC.

The CDR3 DNA sequence: TGTGCCAGCAGTGGTACTAGTACGGGGATTATGAGGTCTAATGAAAAACTGTTTTTT. Translating it yields CASSGTSTGIMRSNEKLFF. This chain uses TRBV6-1 with TRBJ1-4; no clear D gene. The germline V gene encodes CDR1 MNHNS and CDR2 SASEGT. Deletions cut 4 bases from V and 3 bases from J, with 24 bases between. The CDR3 covers 19 residues.